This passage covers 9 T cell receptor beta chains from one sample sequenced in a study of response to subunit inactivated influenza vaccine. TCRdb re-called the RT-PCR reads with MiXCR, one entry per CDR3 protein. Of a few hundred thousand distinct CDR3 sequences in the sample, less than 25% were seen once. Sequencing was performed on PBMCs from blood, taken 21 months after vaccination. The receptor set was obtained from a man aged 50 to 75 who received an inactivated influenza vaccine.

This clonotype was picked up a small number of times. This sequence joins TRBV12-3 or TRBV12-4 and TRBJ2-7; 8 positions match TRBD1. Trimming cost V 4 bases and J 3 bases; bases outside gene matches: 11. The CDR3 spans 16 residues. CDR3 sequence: CASSSHKGQGGYEQYF. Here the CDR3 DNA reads TGTGCCAGCAGTTCGCACAAAGGACAGGGTGGCTACGAGCAGTACTTC.

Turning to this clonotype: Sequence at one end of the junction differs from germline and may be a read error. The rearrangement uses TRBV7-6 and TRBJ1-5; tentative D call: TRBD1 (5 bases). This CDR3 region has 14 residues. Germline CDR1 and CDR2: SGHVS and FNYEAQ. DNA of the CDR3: TGTGCCAGCAGCGCGGACATCGGCAATCAGACCCAGCATTTT. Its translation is CASSADIGNQTQHF. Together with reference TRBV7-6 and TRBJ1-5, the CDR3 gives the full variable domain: GAGVSQSPRYKVTKRGQDVALRCDPISGHVSLYWYRQALGQGPEFLTYFNYEAQQDKSGLPNDRFSAERPEGSISTLTIQRTEQRDSAMYRCASSADIGNQTQHFGDGTRLSIL.

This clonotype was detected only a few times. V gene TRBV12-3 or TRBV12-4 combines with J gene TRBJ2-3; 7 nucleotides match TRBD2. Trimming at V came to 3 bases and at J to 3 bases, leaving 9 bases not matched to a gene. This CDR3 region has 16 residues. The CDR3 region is CASSFMAGVMTDTQYF. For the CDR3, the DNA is TGTGCCAGCAGTTTCATGGCGGGGGTTATGACAGATACGCAGTATTTT.

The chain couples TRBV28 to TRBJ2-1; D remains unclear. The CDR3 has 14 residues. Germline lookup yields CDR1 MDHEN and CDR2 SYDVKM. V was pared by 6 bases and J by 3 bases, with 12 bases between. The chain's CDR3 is CASRLLGDYNEQFF. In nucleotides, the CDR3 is TGTGCCAGCAGACTACTCGGTGACTACAATGAGCAGTTCTTC.

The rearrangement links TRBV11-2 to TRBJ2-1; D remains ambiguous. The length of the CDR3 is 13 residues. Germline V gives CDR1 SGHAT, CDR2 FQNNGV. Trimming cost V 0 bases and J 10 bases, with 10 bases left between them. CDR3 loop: CASSLEPVGEQFF. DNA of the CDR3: TGTGCCAGCAGCTTAGAGCCTGTGGGCGAGCAGTTCTTC. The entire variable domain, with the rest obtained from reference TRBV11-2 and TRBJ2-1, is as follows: EAGVAQSPRYKIIEKRQSVAFWCNPISGHATLYWYQQILGQGPKLLIQFQNNGVVDDSQLPKDRFSAERLKGVDSTLKIQPAKLEDSAVYLCASSLEPVGEQFFGPGTRLTVL.

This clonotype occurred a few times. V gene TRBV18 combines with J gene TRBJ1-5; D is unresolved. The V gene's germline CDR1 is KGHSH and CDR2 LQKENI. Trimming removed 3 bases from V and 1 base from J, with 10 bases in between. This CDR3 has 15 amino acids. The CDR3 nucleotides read TGTGCCAGCTCACCTGCAGTGGGGAGCAATCAGCCCCAGCATTTT. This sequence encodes CASSPAVGSNQPQHF.

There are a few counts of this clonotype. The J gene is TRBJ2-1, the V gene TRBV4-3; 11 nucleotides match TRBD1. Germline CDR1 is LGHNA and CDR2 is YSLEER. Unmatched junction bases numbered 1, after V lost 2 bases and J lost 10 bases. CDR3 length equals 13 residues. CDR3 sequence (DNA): TGCGCCAGCAGCCAACGGACAGGGGGCGAGCAGTTCTTC. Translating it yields CASSQRTGGEQFF.

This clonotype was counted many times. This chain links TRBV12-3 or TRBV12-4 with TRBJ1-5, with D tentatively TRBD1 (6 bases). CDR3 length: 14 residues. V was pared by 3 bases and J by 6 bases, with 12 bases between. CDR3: CASSFGAGVQPQHF. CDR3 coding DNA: TGTGCCAGCAGTTTCGGCGCAGGGGTTCAGCCCCAGCATTTT.

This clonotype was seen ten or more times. CDR3 coding DNA: TGTGCCAGCAGCGACAGGAGCTCCTACAATGAGCAGTTCTTC. Amino acids: CASSDRSSYNEQFF. The rearrangement links TRBV12-3 or TRBV12-4 to TRBJ2-1, with D perhaps matching TRBD1 (6 bases). The CDR3 totals 14 residues. V was clipped by 6 bases and J by 0 bases, with 9 bases between them.